This entry concerns a single TCR beta chain. The antigen is unknown. The sample belongs to a study of OX40 agonist ivuxolimab in advanced cancers. Whole-study findings and limits: Near-lowest levels of clonal expansion characterized partial responders at 0.1-3.0 mg/kg. Circulating CD4+ and CD8+ T cells showed clonal expansion by week 6 at 0.1 to 3.0 mg/kg. Expanded clones were, on average, more numerous in CD8+ T cells than in CD4+.

Using immunoSEQ multiplex PCR, the repertoire was profiled, and TCRdb retains in-frame clones only, with some absent. The sample lists some 70,000 clones; roughly 88% were seen once. The CDR3 contains 14 residues. Unmatched junction bases numbered 11, after V lost 8 bases and J lost 10 bases. From germline, CDR1 is MNHNS and CDR2 SASEGT. The V and J genes are TRBV6-1 and TRBJ2-1; 10 positions match TRBD1. This TCR came from an adult with an advanced solid tumor such as melanoma, head and neck, liver or kidney cancer. The starting material was CD4+ or CD8+ T cells sorted from blood, obtained in a trial of the OX40 agonist ivuxolimab. The CDR3: CASVRDRGLREQFF. CDR3 bases: TGTGCCAGCGTCCGGGACAGGGGCCTCCGAGAGCAGTTCTTC.